This record looks at one T cell receptor (beta chain) sequence and its context. Its target antigen remains unknown. Within one base of it there is no much larger clone, and no base qualities were kept. The same CDR3 is also encoded by other DNA sequences in this sample. The immunoSEQ Assay, which relies on bias-controlled multiplex PCR amplification of genomic DNA, was used to profile TCRbeta CDR3 regions. The study's own analysis went as follows. The absolute abundance of each unique TCRbeta CDR3 region was quantified after sequences were collapsed and filtered. Two models were used to test differential abundance: a binomial model (Fisher-equivalent) and a beta-binomial model that adds time-dependent variance fitted from healthy donors. Any clone with fewer than 5 combined templates was excluded, and a clone was called differentially abundant if its Benjamini-Hochberg FDR was below 0.01. Beta-binomial variance was modeled as a function of total template count across the two samples using the form v = (b*log(k)+a)^2. What TCRdb holds here is the immuneACCESS table cut down to in-frame rearrangements. Part of the clones is not present; checked against another copy, under half of the missing clones reflect an unresolved V gene, and the others are unexplained. V and J calls and clone size are copied from that table; D and trimming were computed from the DNA. In this sample the table shows under 150,000 clones, 80% to 90% of which occur a single time. The ten largest clones represent approximately 8% of the sample.

These data belong to a study of identifying expanded T cells in peripheral blood (dated by TCRdb to about 2019). Regarding the study in general: Separate aliquots of the same genomic DNA pool were sequenced to produce technical replicates, and four replicates were compared in pairs.

Broader findings and caveats from the paper: The binomial model flagged around 1.2 differentially abundant clones between technical replicates but around 15 over around 2 weeks and roughly 20 over about four weeks. Both the number of clones called differentially abundant and the false-positive rate were significantly reduced by the beta-binomial model across all healthy-donor time intervals. It was expected by the authors that biological variance in healthy repertoires might increase further over much longer intervals, such as months to years. Across all healthy donors, variance in clone template counts between approximately 2-week samples was found to increase significantly with total template count.

No immune events such as infections were documented for the healthy donors during the collection period. Time-dependent variance in a beta-binomial model of T-cell clone differential abundance was calibrated using healthy-donor blood repertoires as a training cohort. The training cohort included approximately 10 healthy donors, of whom 3 were female and 7 were male. Donor ages ranged from about 25 to 70 years, with an average of roughly 47 years. Whole blood from each healthy donor was obtained from a commercial supplier and was collected at three time points approximately 13 days apart. For immunosequencing, genomic DNA was extracted from whole blood that had not been sorted. V sheds 4 bases and J sheds 4 bases, leaving 10 bases between their ends. The germline V gene encodes CDR1 SQVTM and CDR2 ANQGSEA. The CDR3 sequence holds 12 residues, the cysteine and phenylalanine included. Of the read, only the CDR3 DNA is kept; its 36 bases are in frame from base 1.

The chain is assembled from TRBV29-1 and TRBJ1-2, and the D gene may be TRBD1, 5 bases matching. This TCR derives from a person between 18 and 75 years old in good health. Sequencing used blood. In nucleotides, the sequence is TGCAGCGTTGTGGGTCAGGGCTATGGCTACACCTTC. It codes for CSVVGQGYGYTF.